The rows below give T cell receptor beta chains drawn from one sample of a study of vaccination and CD4 T cells after COVID-19. The antigens these receptors bind are not known. TCRdb passed the PCR reads through MiXCR, listing each CDR3 protein once. The data show about 9,900 distinct CDR3 sequences, about 33% seen once. The sample was CD4+ T cells from blood, cultured in vitro. The source of these receptors is a human donor in good health. CDR3s include the opening cysteine and the closing phenylalanine or tryptophan.

>TRBJ2-5|TRBV2
CASSRGVGETQYF
>TRBJ1-1|TRBV7-8
CASSAGGWDTEAFF
>TRBJ1-3|TRBV5-1
CASSLEAGNTIYF
>TRBJ2-5|TRBV5-1
CASSLASGGPETQYF
>TRBJ1-5|TRBV6-5
CASSYAVGGQPQHF
>TRBJ1-1|TRBV7-9
CASSLIFSGRPNTEAFF
>TRBJ1-2|TRBV30
CAWSYQGAGYTF
>TRBJ1-5|TRBV2
CASSEATGSQPQHF
>TRBJ2-3|TRBV24-1
CATRKGEATQYF
>TRBJ2-5|TRBV20-1
CSASRGRVFLETQYF
>TRBJ2-6|TRBV2
CASTRDRGRSGANVLTF
>TRBJ1-2|TRBV11-2
CASSPPGWNYGYTF
>TRBJ1-1|TRBV6-5
CASSYSPLKAEAFF
>TRBJ1-5|TRBV9
CASSVDGGQPQHF
>TRBJ2-7|TRBV28
CASSLAGGLYEQYF
>TRBJ1-5|TRBV25-1
CASMGQGNQPQHF
>TRBJ1-5|TRBV7-9
CASSLMGQGDQPQHF
>TRBJ1-2|TRBV24-1
CATSDWTLNYGYTF
>TRBJ1-2|TRBV6-5
CASSYSSLRNYGYTF
>TRBJ2-1|TRBV10-3
CAITLSVSYDEQFF
>TRBJ1-2|TRBV6-1
CASSPPPDRDGYTF
>TRBJ2-6|TRBV6-5
CASSYRRSSGANVLTF
>TRBJ2-7|TRBV29-1
CSVDPGQGSYEQYF
>TRBJ1-1|TRBV20-1
CSAPAVRGLEAFF
>TRBJ1-6|TRBV20-1
CSARASGFNSPLHF
>TRBJ1-4|TRBV19
CATKRTGVTIDEKLFF
>TRBJ1-3|TRBV7-3
CASSLMSGNTIYF
>TRBJ2-6|TRBV7-3
CASSPPPGSSGANVLTF
>TRBJ1-1|TRBV6-1
CASSESPVERTFF
>TRBJ1-1|TRBV20-1
CSTDSPNTEAFF
>TRBJ1-6|TRBV6-4
CASSDSENSPLHF
>TRBJ1-1|TRBV6-1
CASTLVSNTEAFF
>TRBJ1-1|TRBV2
CASRAGAMNTEAFF
>TRBJ1-2|TRBV5-1
CASSLSGGEGYTF
>TRBJ1-2|TRBV11-2
CASSHGTYDGYTF
>TRBJ2-7|TRBV2
CASRHGVQAYEQYF
>TRBJ1-1|TRBV5-4
CASSLTNTEAFF
>TRBJ2-7|TRBV10-3
CAISEYHEQYF
>TRBJ1-5|TRBV6-2/TRBV6-3
CASSQRIFNQPQHF
>TRBJ1-1|TRBV6-1
CASSAGAGTEAFF
>TRBJ1-5|TRBV19
CASSRQGNQPQHF
>TRBJ2-1|TRBV20-1
CSARTTSGSYNEQFF
>TRBJ2-2|TRBV6-1
CASSRDRNPGELFF
>TRBJ1-1|TRBV5-1
CASSFKKGTEAFF
>TRBJ1-1|TRBV20-1
CSAKKPPGSEAFF
>TRBJ1-3|TRBV6-5
CASSYLDRAGNTIYF
>TRBJ1-2|TRBV2
CASLQGMGIYGCTF
>TRBJ2-7|TRBV7-9
CASSFRGSNSYEQYF
>TRBJ1-2|TRBV7-2
CASSYGQGAVGYTF
>TRBJ1-1|TRBV5-1
CASSLTGVNTEAFF
>TRBJ1-1|TRBV7-6
CASSLGGTGNTEAFF
>TRBJ1-2|TRBV27
CASRPPRGDYGYTF
>TRBJ1-5|TRBV7-2
CASSPSRGEQPQHF
>TRBJ2-7|TRBV5-6
CASSRTVAGDYEQYF
>TRBJ1-2|TRBV7-2
CASSLMRAQNYGYTF
>TRBJ1-2|TRBV5-6
CASSLLTEILSYGYTF
>TRBJ2-7|TRBV4-2
CASSQDQYWGSSYEQYF
>TRBJ1-1|TRBV5-1
CASSLRADTEAFF
>TRBJ2-7|TRBV7-8
CASSLRQRTYEQYF